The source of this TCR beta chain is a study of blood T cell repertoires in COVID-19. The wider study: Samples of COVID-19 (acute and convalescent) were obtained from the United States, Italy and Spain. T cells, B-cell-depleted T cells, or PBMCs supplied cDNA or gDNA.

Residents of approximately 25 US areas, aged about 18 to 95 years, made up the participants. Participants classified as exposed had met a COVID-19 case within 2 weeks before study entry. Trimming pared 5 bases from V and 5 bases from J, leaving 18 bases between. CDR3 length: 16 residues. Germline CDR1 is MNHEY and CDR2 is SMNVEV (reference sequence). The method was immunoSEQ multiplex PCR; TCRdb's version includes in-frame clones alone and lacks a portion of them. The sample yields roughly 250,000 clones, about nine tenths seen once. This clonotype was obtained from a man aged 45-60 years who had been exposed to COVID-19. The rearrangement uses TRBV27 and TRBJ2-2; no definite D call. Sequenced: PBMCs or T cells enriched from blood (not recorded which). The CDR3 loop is CASSPRIALGTGELFF. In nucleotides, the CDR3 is TGTGCCAGCAGTCCCAGGATTGCCCTTGGGACCGGGGAGCTGTTTTTT.